This TCR beta chain was documented in a study of T cells after posttransplantation cyclophosphamide (dated by TCRdb to between 2015 and 2016). Background for the entire study: T cell repertoire reconstitution was tracked by TRB sequencing after myeloablative bone marrow transplantation in which posttransplantation cyclophosphamide was used as GVHD prophylaxis. TRB sequencing was also done on up to roughly 3 additional blood samples from 2 to 5.2 years after transplant in 3 patients, and on pretransplant blood from 4 patients. TRB sequencing was performed on blood from all 34 PTCy patients with 1-year posttransplant specimens. Samples from a few dozen PTCy-treated patients, along with samples from about 17 of their related bone marrow donors, underwent antigen receptor sequencing. Public TRB sequences were queried against a database of over 3,600 sequences associated with responses to pathogens, tumor antigens, self-antigens and alloantigens. Because TRA and TRB clonality were tightly correlated in fewer than 10 samples, subsequent TCR analyses were focused on TRB only. Broad study findings and their caveats: Donor-recipient similarity was low at 1-2 months but increased during the first year, and donor CD8+ memory clones often dominated later blood repertoires. Across the 35 to 55 patients, TRB clonality was highly associated with recipient CMV seropositivity and CMV reactivation, and diversity with PTCy was similar to that in the CNI/methotrexate controls. The TRB repertoires of T cells infiltrating skin or GI tract showed only limited overlap with the TRB repertoires of T cells in blood.

TRB sequencing used genomic DNA with the immunoSEQ assay at survey resolution or the hsTCRB kit. Per the source publication's procedure: The immunoSEQ software handled initial read processing, and the LymphoSeq R package was used for repertoire analyses. Clonality was computed as 1 minus normalized Shannon entropy, and a Gini coefficient was also calculated for each TRB dataset. Phenotypes of unsorted samples were inferred by mapping TRB sequences from sorted subsets of the recipient or donor onto unsorted samples of the same recipient. Not all clones reach the TCRdb copy of this immuneACCESS table, which keeps in-frame sequences only. Checked studies attribute under half of the gap to unresolved V genes and leave the rest unexplained. From that table come the V and J calls and clone size; the DNA was used to work out D and trimming. Here the sample has tens of thousands of clones; 90% occur a single time. The ten biggest clones cover roughly 2.5% of the sample.

The germline V gene encodes CDR1 MNHEY and CDR2 SVGAGI. The CDR3, from cysteine to phenylalanine, totals 13 residues. The CDR3 DNA has 39 bases and is translated from base 1. The junction shows trimming of 5 bases on V and 0 bases on J, plus 7 bases between the germline ends. The treatment or condition label here, explained by the study, means: high-dose cyclophosphamide on days +3 and +4 as single-agent GVHD prophylaxis. Busulfan and fludarabine conditioning, a related or unrelated marrow graft, and cyclophosphamide on days +3 and +4 were given to PTCy patients. PTCy-treated patients were drawn from a prospective multi-institutional clinical trial. Peripheral blood and bone marrow mononuclear cells were isolated by Ficoll-Hypaque density centrifugation and were cryopreserved. As concerns this clone: What antigen it recognizes has not been identified. It has no much larger one-base neighbor in the sample; base qualities were not kept.

The V gene is TRBV6-5 and the J gene is TRBJ1-2, with the D gene too uncertain to name. The sequence derives from a male patient between 60 and 69 years old who received an allogeneic stem cell transplant from a related donor and was CMV-positive. Following a transplant, a fraction of the T cells may be traceable to the graft donor. The source was PBMCs, collected 60 to 65 days after allogeneic stem cell transplant with posttransplant cyclophosphamide. The CDR3 reads CASSLTANYGYTF. The nucleotide sequence is given as TGTGCCAGCAGTCTTACAGCTAACTATGGCTACACCTTC.